This T cell receptor (beta chain) was retrieved from a study of blood T cell repertoires in COVID-19. For the study at large: T cells, B-cell-depleted T cells, or PBMCs supplied cDNA or gDNA.

The V and J ends lost 5 bases and 0 bases respectively, with 13 bases between them. Germline-derived CDR1 and CDR2 are MNHNY and SVGAGI (reference sequence). This CDR3 has 15 amino acids. Libraries were prepared by immunoSEQ multiplex PCR; TCRdb keeps only in-frame clonotypes and omits some of them. The sample includes about 74,000 clones, 80% to 90% seen only once; the top ten take approximately 5%. The genes are TRBV6-6 and TRBJ1-2, with D unclear. The sequence came from an elderly woman with acute or convalescent COVID-19. The material sequenced was peripheral blood. The CDR3 is CASSRSASANYGYTF. CDR3 coding DNA: TGTGCCAGCAGTCGATCTGCATCAGCTAACTATGGCTACACCTTC.